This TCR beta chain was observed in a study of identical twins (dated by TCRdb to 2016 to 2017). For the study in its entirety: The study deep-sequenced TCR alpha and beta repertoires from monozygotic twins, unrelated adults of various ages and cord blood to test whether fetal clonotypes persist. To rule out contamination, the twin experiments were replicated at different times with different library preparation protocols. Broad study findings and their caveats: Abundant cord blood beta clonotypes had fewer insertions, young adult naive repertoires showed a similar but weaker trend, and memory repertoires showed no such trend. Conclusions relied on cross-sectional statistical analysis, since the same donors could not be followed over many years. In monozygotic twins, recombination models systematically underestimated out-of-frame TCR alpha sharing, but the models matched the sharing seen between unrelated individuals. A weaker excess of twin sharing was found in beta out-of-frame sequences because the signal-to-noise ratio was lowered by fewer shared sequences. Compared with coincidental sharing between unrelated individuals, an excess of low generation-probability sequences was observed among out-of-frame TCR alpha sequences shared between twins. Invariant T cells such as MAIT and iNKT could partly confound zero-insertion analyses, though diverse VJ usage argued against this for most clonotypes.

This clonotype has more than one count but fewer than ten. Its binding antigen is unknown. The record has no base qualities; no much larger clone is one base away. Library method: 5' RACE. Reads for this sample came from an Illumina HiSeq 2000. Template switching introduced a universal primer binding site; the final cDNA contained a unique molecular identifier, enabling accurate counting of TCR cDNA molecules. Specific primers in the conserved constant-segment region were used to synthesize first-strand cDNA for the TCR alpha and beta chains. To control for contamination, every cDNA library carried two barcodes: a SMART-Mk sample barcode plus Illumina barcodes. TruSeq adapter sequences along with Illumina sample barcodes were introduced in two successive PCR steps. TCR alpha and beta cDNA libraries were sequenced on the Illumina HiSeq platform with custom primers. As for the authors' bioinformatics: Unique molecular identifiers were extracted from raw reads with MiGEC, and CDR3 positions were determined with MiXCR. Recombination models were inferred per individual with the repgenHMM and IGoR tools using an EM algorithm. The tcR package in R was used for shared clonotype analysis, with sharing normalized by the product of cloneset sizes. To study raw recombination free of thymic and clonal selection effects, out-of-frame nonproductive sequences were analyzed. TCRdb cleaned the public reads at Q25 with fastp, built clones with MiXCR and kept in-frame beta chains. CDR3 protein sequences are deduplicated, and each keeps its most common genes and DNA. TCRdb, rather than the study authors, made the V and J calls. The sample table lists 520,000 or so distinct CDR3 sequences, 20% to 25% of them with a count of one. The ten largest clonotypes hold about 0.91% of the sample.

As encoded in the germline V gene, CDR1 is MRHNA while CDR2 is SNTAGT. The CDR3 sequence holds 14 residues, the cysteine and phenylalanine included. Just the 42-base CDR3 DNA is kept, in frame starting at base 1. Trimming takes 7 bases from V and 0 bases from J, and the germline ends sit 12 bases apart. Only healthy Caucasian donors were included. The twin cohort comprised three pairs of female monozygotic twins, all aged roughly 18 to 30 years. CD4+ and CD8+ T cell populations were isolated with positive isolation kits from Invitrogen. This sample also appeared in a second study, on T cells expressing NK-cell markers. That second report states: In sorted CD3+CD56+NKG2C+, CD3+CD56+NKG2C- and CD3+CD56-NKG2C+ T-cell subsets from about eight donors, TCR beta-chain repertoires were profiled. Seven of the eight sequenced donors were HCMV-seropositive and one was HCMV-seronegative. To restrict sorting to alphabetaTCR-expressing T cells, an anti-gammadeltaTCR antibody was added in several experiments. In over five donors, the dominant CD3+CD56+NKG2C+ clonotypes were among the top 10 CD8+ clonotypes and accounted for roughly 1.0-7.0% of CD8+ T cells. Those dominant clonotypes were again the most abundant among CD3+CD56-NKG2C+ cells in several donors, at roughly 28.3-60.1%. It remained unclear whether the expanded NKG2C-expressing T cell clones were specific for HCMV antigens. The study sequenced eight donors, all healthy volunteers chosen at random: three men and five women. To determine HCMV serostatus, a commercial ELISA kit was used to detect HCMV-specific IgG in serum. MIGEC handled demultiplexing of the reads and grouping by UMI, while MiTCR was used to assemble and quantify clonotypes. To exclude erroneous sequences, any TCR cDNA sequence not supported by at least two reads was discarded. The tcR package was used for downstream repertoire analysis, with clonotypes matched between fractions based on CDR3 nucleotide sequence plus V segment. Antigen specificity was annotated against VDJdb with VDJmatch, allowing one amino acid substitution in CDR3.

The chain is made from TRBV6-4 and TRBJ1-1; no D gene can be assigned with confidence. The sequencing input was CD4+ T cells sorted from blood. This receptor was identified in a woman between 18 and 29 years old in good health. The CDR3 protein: CASIFSNLNTEAFF. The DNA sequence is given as TGTGCCAGCATTTTCAGTAATTTGAACACTGAAGCTTTCTTT.